The entry below describes one T cell receptor beta chain. This sample is part of a study of blood T cell repertoires in COVID-19. Only in-frame clones appear in the TCRdb table, and some are missing; sequencing was by immunoSEQ multiplex PCR. The top ten clones hold about 2.6% of a sample with 200,000 or so clones, roughly nine tenths of them seen once. The CDR3 loop spans 16 amino acids. Germline V gene data show CDR1 as SGHAT and CDR2 as FQNNGV. V dropped 3 bases and J dropped 1 base, with 12 bases sitting between them. The chain has TRBV11-2 and TRBJ2-2, with D possibly being TRBD2 (5 bases). This clonotype was sampled from a woman aged 25 to 39 who had recovered from COVID-19. Sequencing was done on a sample of PBMCs or T cells enriched from blood (not recorded which). The CDR3 region is CASSFGSGWNTGELFF. The CDR3 DNA is TGTGCCAGCAGCTTTGGCTCGGGATGGAACACCGGGGAGCTGTTTTTT. Using reference TRBV11-2 and TRBJ2-2 for the parts outside the CDR3, the full variable domain is EAGVAQSPRYKIIEKRQSVAFWCNPISGHATLYWYQQILGQGPKLLIQFQNNGVVDDSQLPKDRFSAERLKGVDSTLKIQPAKLEDSAVYLCASSFGSGWNTGELFFGEGSRLTVL.